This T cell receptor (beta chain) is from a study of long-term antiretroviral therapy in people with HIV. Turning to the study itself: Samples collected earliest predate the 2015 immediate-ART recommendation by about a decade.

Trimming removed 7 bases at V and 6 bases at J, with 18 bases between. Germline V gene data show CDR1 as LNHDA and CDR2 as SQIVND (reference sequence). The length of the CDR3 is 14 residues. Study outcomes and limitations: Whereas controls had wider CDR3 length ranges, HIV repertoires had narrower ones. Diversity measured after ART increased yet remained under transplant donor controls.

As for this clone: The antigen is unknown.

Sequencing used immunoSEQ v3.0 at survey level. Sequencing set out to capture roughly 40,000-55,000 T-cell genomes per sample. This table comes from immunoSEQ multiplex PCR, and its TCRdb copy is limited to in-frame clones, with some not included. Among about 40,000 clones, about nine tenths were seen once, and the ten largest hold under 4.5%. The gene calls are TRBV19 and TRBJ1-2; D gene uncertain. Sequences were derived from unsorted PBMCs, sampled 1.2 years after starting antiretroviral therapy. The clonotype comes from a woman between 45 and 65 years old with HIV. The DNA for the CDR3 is TGTGCCAGTAAGACCGGCAATAGTATTAATGGCTACACCTTC. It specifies CASKTGNSINGYTF.